This T cell receptor (beta chain) came from a study of shared T cell receptors in the human thymus. The germline CDR1 and CDR2 sequences are LNHDA and SQIVND (reference sequence). The CDR3 contains 12 residues. V lost 6 bases, J lost 4 bases, and 8 bases lay in between. Sequenced by immunoSEQ multiplex PCR; TCRdb stores in-frame clones only, minus some. The profile shows 540,000 or so clones, about four fifths of them singletons. The sample also formed part of further work on human thymus T cells. As reported in that work: From resections taken during corrective heart surgery, the thymus tissue was obtained. Biased V and J segment usage appeared in thymus and peripheral blood. Related research reported highly overlapping thymic repertoires among unrelated individuals.

Material for sequencing was thymocytes. The chain recombines TRBV19 with TRBJ2-3; D unclear. The clonotype originates from a boy younger than two with a congenital heart defect. The CDR3 DNA reads as TGTGCCAGTAGCAATGTTTCAGATACGCAGTATTTT. Amino acid sequence: CASSNVSDTQYF. Variable domain in full (rest from reference TRBV19 and TRBJ2-3): DGGITQSPKYLFRKEGQNVTLSCEQNLNHDAMYWYRQDPGQGLRLIYYSQIVNDFQKGDIAEGYSVSREKKESFPLTVTSAQKNPTAFYLCASSNVSDTQYFGPGTRLTVL.